Listed here is a single T cell receptor beta chain. A junction boundary mismatches the germline segment, possibly from a read error. The germline V gene has CDR1 LNHDA and CDR2 SQIVND (reference sequence). This CDR3 spans 14 amino acids. This entry belongs to a study of T-cell reconstitution after alpha-beta-depleted transplantation in children. Construction of the TCRbeta library involved unique molecular identifiers. One entry per CDR3 protein results from TCRdb running MiXCR on the PCR reads. Among roughly 400,000 distinct CDR3 sequences listed, roughly two fifths were seen once. The TCR originated in a girl aged 2 to 9 with aplastic anemia, due to receive a stem cell transplant. This chain connects TRBV19 to TRBJ2-1, with a possible D match to TRBD1 (5 bases). The input for sequencing was PBMCs, taken before TCRalphabeta/CD19-depleted stem cell transplant. The CDR3 loop is CAISIDTGFNEQFF. CDR3 coding DNA: TGTGCCATTAGTATAGATACAGGTTTCAATGAGCAGTTCTTC.